Below, one T cell receptor beta chain is given with its context. What it binds is unknown. The data were obtained in a study of shared clonotypes between healthy human individuals. Study summary: A donor's plate count was three for CD4 naive and three for CD4 memory; CD8 naive had two and CD8 memory one. Overall study results and limits: A handful of donors held about 5% of naive CD4 clonotypes in common. Larger estimated richness was generally recorded for naive subsets relative to memory subsets. Depth of sequencing was expected to influence donor clonotype sharing.

Naive CD8 cells comprised CD45RO-negative, CCR7-positively selected cells, excluding terminally differentiated effector memory CD45RA+ cells. Produced via immunoSEQ multiplex PCR; TCRdb's table is partial and in-frame only. There are over 750,000 clones in the sample; about 97% occur only once, and roughly 0.23% lies in the top ten. The specimen sequenced was naive CD8+ T cells sorted from blood. This sequence was found in a man aged 25-45 years in good health.

The CDR3 DNA reads as TGTGCCAGCAGCTTGGGCAGGGAGAGCAATCAGCCCCAGCATTTT. Translating it yields CASSLGRESNQPQHF. The chain joins TRBV5-5 to TRBJ1-5; maybe TRBD1 (5 bases). This CDR3 has 15 amino acids. V lost 0 bases, J lost 1 base, and 8 bases lay in between. Germline CDR1 and CDR2: SGHKS and YYEKEE (reference sequence).